The 27 T cell receptor beta chains in this list originate from one sample, sequenced in a study of cytomegalovirus exposure and HLA in healthy donors. Libraries were prepared by immunoSEQ multiplex PCR; TCRdb keeps only in-frame clonotypes and omits some of them. The data hold roughly 70,000 clones, with 80% to 90% observed a single time. Material: PBMCs. These TCRs come from a woman aged 18-29 years in good health and CMV-seropositive.

The CDR3 protein is CASSLGQGYTEAFF. The CDR3, as DNA: TGTGCCAGCAGTTTAGGACAGGGGTACACTGAAGCTTTCTTT. The chain joins TRBV27 to TRBJ1-1; TRBD1 matches at 9 bases. CDR1 MNHEY and CDR2 SMNVEV come from the germline V gene (reference sequence). After removal of 2 bases from V and 3 bases from J, the junction contained 1 base not matched to a gene. The CDR3 length is 14 residues.

This clone was recorded only once. The rearrangement joins TRBV6-5 to TRBJ2-3; possibly TRBD2 for D (6 bases). This CDR3 spans 15 amino acids. Deletions cut 5 bases from V and 8 bases from J, with 20 bases between. CDR1 is MNHEY, CDR2 SVGAGI, per germline. The DNA for the CDR3 is TGTGCCAGCAGTCCCCCCGGGGGAGGTGGGGTTACGCAGTATTTT. Protein: CASSPPGGGGVTQYF.

The chain links TRBV4-1 to TRBJ2-1; TRBD1 aligns across 7 bases. Germline-derived CDR1 and CDR2 are MGHRA and YSYEKL. V shed 4 bases, J shed 4 bases, and the junction held 13 bases outside the gene matches. This CDR3 is built from 17 residues. This CDR3 reads CASSRSPGQSTYNEQFF. The CDR3, as DNA: TGCGCCAGCAGCCGATCACCGGGACAGAGTACTTACAATGAGCAGTTCTTC.

This CDR3 is CASSQAPSGGARDEQFF. DNA for the CDR3: TGTGCCAGCAGCCAAGCGCCTAGCGGGGGGGCACGGGATGAGCAGTTCTTC. The rearrangement joins TRBV4-2 to TRBJ2-1; TRBD2 matches 12 bases. The length of the CDR3 is 17 residues. V shed 1 base and J 8 bases; nucleotides not matched to a gene: 9. Germline V CDR1 and CDR2: LGHNA, YNFKEQ.

This clone was detected only a few times. The V gene is TRBV7-9, the J gene TRBJ1-1; 10 nucleotides align to TRBD1. Germline V gene lookup returns CDR1 SEHNR and CDR2 FQNEAQ (reference sequence). V lost 5 bases to trimming and J lost 1 base; unmatched junction nucleotides: 7. This CDR3 is 16 amino acids long. In DNA form, the CDR3 reads TGTGCCAGCAGCCTGGGACAGGGGAGGGGGAACACTGAAGCTTTCTTT. It encodes CASSLGQGRGNTEAFF. The whole variable domain, remainder taken from reference TRBV7-9 and TRBJ1-1, is DTGVSQNPRHKITKRGQNVTFRCDPISEHNRLYWYRQTLGQGPEFLTYFQNEAQLEKSRLLSDRFSAERPKGSFSTLEIQRTEQGDSAMYLCASSLGQGRGNTEAFFGQGTRLTVV.

The chain uses TRBV1 and TRBJ2-5; TRBD2 is taken as the D call from the table, unchecked against the DNA. TRBV1 is a pseudogene segment. This CDR3 comprises 16 residues. The CDR3 nucleotides are TGCACCAGCAGCCAAGAAGATAGCGGGGGCCAAGAGACCCAGTACTTC. This gives the protein CTSSQEDSGGQETQYF.

The CDR3, as DNA: TGTGCCAGTCTTAGCGGGGCTAGGCTCTACGAGCAGTACTTC. It translates to CASLSGARLYEQYF. This chain uses TRBV2 with TRBJ2-7, with 8 bases matching TRBD2. This CDR3 spans 14 amino acids. The trim removed 9 bases at V and 3 bases at J, leaving 10 bases unmatched. Germline V gene lookup returns CDR1 SNHLY and CDR2 FYNNEI.

The rearrangement joins TRBV5-8 to TRBJ1-5, with TRBD1 matching over 7 bases. Germline V gene sequence: CDR1 SGHTS, CDR2 YDEGEE. The V gene end was trimmed by 4 bases and the J gene end by 5 bases; junction bases not matched to a gene: 6. The CDR3 contains 14 residues. The CDR3 loop is CASSRIGGHQPQHF. CDR3 DNA sequence: TGTGCCAGCAGCCGGATAGGGGGCCATCAGCCCCAGCATTTT.

This chain links TRBV11-2 with TRBJ2-5; 12 bases align to TRBD2. This CDR3 contains 17 residues. With 2 bases clipped from V and 4 bases from J, the junction kept 8 bases outside the gene matches. In germline, CDR1 is SGHAT, CDR2 FQNNGV. In nucleotides, the CDR3 is TGTGCCAGCAGCTTATACCCCCGGACTAGCGGGACAGAGACCCAGTACTTC. Its translation is CASSLYPRTSGTETQYF.

The chain couples TRBV21-1 to TRBJ2-5; TRBD2 reflects the table's D call only, with no check against the DNA. TRBV21-1 is deemed a pseudogene. This CDR3 has 16 residues. CDR3 region: CASSKTGLAGQETQYF. In nucleotides, the CDR3 is TGTGCCAGCAGCAAGACGGGACTAGCGGGCCAAGAGACCCAGTACTTC.

The V call is TRBV7-2, the J call TRBJ2-1; 10 bases are shared with TRBD2. Germline V gives CDR1 SGHTA, CDR2 FQGNSA. V trimming: 5 bases; J trimming: 10 bases; junction bases outside the gene matches: 5. The length of the CDR3 is 13 residues. The CDR3 sequence: CASSLSGLAEQFF. The CDR3 coding sequence is TGTGCCAGCAGCCTGTCGGGACTAGCGGAGCAGTTCTTC.

V and J are TRBV28 and TRBJ1-2, with D hard to call. The CDR3 totals 12 residues. Germline V gives CDR1 MDHEN, CDR2 SYDVKM. V was clipped by 5 bases and J by 8 bases, with 12 bases between them. CDR3 nucleotides: TGTGCCAGCAGTAAGGACTACCGGGGCTACACCTTC. It yields the protein CASSKDYRGYTF.

The chain employs TRBV27 and TRBJ2-7; 8 nucleotides align to TRBD2. Trimming took 6 bases from V and 4 from J; bases not matched to a gene: 8. The V gene's germline CDR1 is MNHEY and CDR2 SMNVEV (reference sequence). The CDR3 length is 14 residues. CDR3 residues: CASSTLAGKYEQYF. Here the CDR3 DNA reads TGTGCCAGCAGCACATTAGCGGGAAAATACGAGCAGTACTTC.

The chain links TRBV27 to TRBJ2-6; tentative D call: TRBD1 (6 bases). This CDR3 is 16 amino acids long. Germline V gives CDR1 MNHEY, CDR2 SMNVEV (reference sequence). Trimming took 4 bases from V and 2 from J, leaving 12 bases between them. CDR3 protein: CASSSPTGPGANVLTF. The CDR3 DNA reads as TGTGCCAGCAGTTCCCCAACAGGGCCTGGGGCCAACGTCCTGACTTTC. The full variable domain, with the rest looked up from reference TRBV27 and TRBJ2-6, is EAQVTQNPRYLITVTGKKLTVTCSQNMNHEYMSWYRQDPGLGLRQIYYSMNVEVTDKGDVPEGYKVSRKEKRNFPLILESPSPNQTSLYFCASSSPTGPGANVLTFGAGSRLTVL.

The rearrangement joins TRBV7-9 to TRBJ1-6; 11 nucleotides agree with TRBD1. Germline loops: CDR1 SEHNR, CDR2 FQNEAQ (reference sequence). V shed 1 base, J shed 10 bases, and the junction held 3 bases outside the gene matches. This CDR3 has 15 residues. The CDR3 loop is CASSLGTGGFSPLHF. The CDR3 region has the DNA TGTGCCAGCAGCTTAGGGACAGGGGGCTTCTCACCCCTCCACTTT.

The CDR3 reads CASSFFGDSAGAGELFF. The CDR3 DNA reads as TGCGCCAGCAGCTTTTTTGGGGACAGCGCTGGGGCCGGGGAGCTGTTTTTT. The chain has TRBV5-1 and TRBJ2-2; 7 positions agree with TRBD1. This CDR3 is built from 17 residues. Germline values: CDR1 SGHRS, CDR2 YFSETQ. The V gene end was trimmed by 2 bases and the J gene end by 6 bases; junction bases not matched to a gene: 13.

The J gene is TRBJ2-1, the V gene TRBV19; 11 bases are shared with TRBD2. V shed 4 bases and J 5 bases; nucleotides not matched to a gene: 7. The CDR3 spans 16 residues. Per the germline V gene, CDR1 is LNHDA and CDR2 is SQIVND (reference sequence). CDR3 DNA: TGTGCCAGTAGTACGGGGCTAGCGGGAGGTAACAATGAGCAGTTCTTC. It codes for CASSTGLAGGNNEQFF.

This chain joins TRBV15 and TRBJ2-7; 9 nucleotides line up with TRBD2. Trimming took 1 base from V and 5 from J; bases not matched to a gene: 15. The CDR3 length is 18 residues. Germline V gene data show CDR1 as LNHNV and CDR2 as YYDKDF (reference sequence). As DNA, the CDR3 is TGTGCCACCAGCAGAGTTAGCGGGAGATCTTCTAAGCTGCACGAGCAGTACTTC. Translating gives CATSRVSGRSSKLHEQYF.

The rearrangement uses TRBV7-9 and TRBJ1-5; D remains unclear. Germline V lookup: CDR1 SEHNR, CDR2 FQNEAQ (reference sequence). The V and J ends lost 1 base and 4 bases respectively, with 8 bases between them. The CDR3 consists of 14 residues. The CDR3 DNA follows: TGTGCCAGCAGCTTAGAGTACGGGAATCAGCCCCAGCATTTT. Amino acid sequence: CASSLEYGNQPQHF.

The CDR3 reads CASSQVGGSYEQYF. Written as DNA, the CDR3 is TGTGCCAGCAGCCAAGTCGGGGGCTCCTACGAGCAGTACTTC. The rearrangement uses TRBV4-2 and TRBJ2-7; D is possibly TRBD2 (6 bases). V was clipped by 1 base and J by 0 bases, with 7 bases between them. CDR3 length equals 14 residues. CDR1 is LGHNA, CDR2 YNFKEQ, per germline.

In this sample, this clone turned up once. The gene calls are TRBV25-1 and TRBJ2-1, with D possibly TRBD2 on 6 matching bases. CDR3 size: 15 residues. Per the germline V gene, CDR1 is MGHDK and CDR2 is SYGVNS. The V gene lost 4 bases and the J gene lost 2 bases, with 12 bases spanning the gap. The CDR3 here is CASSGGTSPYNEQFF. Here the CDR3 DNA reads TGTGCCAGCAGTGGCGGGACCTCCCCCTACAATGAGCAGTTCTTC. The full variable domain, with the rest looked up from reference TRBV25-1 and TRBJ2-1, is EADIYQTPRYLVIGTGKKITLECSQTMGHDKMYWYQQDPGMELHLIHYSYGVNSTEKGDLSSESTVSRIRTEHFPLTLESARPSHTSQYLCASSGGTSPYNEQFFGPGTRLTVL.

The CDR3: CASRDSYYEQYF. The DNA of the CDR3 is TGTGCCAGTCGGGACTCCTACTACGAGCAGTACTTC. The gene calls are TRBV19 and TRBJ2-7, with D possibly being TRBD2 (6 bases). This CDR3 has 12 residues. Per germline, CDR1 LNHDA and CDR2 SQIVND (reference sequence). V lost 8 bases, J lost 3 bases, and 11 bases lay in between.

This clone was detected only once. This chain joins TRBV28 and TRBJ2-7, with 7 bases lining up with TRBD1. Germline V gene sequence: CDR1 MDHEN, CDR2 SYDVKM. The CDR3 is made up of 16 amino acids. J gave up 5 bases and V 3 bases, and 13 bases lay outside the gene matches. The chain's CDR3 is CASSLTGTALVDEQYF. The CDR3 nucleotides read TGTGCCAGCAGTTTGACCGGGACAGCCCTTGTGGACGAGCAGTACTTC. Looking up the rest from reference TRBV28 and TRBJ2-7 gives the full variable domain: DVKVTQSSRYLVKRTGEKVFLECVQDMDHENMFWYRQDPGLGLRLIYFSYDVKMKEKGDIPEGYSVSREKKERFSLILESASTNQTSMYLCASSLTGTALVDEQYFGPGTRLTVT.

The chain has TRBV7-9 and TRBJ2-7, with D possibly TRBD2 on 6 matching bases. The length of the CDR3 is 14 residues. Germline lookup yields CDR1 SEHNR and CDR2 FQNEAQ (reference sequence). V was clipped by 5 bases and J by 2 bases, with 13 bases between them. CDR3 DNA: TGTGCCAGCAGCGGCCGACGGGAGCCCTACGAGCAGTACTTC. The encoded protein is CASSGRREPYEQYF.

The genes are TRBV27 and TRBJ1-5; a weak D match, TRBD1 (6 bases). Looked up from germline, CDR1 is MNHEY and CDR2 is SMNVEV (reference sequence). V shed 6 bases and J shed 4 bases, with 19 bases lying between them. This CDR3 has 16 residues. CDR3 loop: CASSQGGGARNQPQHF. CDR3 nucleotides: TGTGCCAGCAGCCAAGGCGGGGGGGCAAGGAATCAGCCCCAGCATTTT.

This clone was recorded a few times. CDR3 DNA: TGTGCCACCGCCACAGGGGCCTACGAGCAGTACTTC. It specifies CATATGAYEQYF. The rearrangement uses TRBV28 and TRBJ2-7; TRBD1 matches at 7 bases. V shed 10 bases, J shed 2 bases, and the junction held 5 bases outside the gene matches. Per the germline V gene, CDR1 is MDHEN and CDR2 is SYDVKM. The CDR3 is made up of 12 amino acids.

V usage is TRBV7-2 and J usage is TRBJ1-1; the D is unclear. This CDR3 is 13 amino acids long. Germline loops: CDR1 SGHTA, CDR2 FQGNSA. Trimming left V 0 bases short and J 1 base short, with 3 bases between. CDR3 amino acids: CASSLARNTEAFF. The CDR3 DNA follows: TGTGCCAGCAGCTTAGCGAGGAACACTGAAGCTTTCTTT.